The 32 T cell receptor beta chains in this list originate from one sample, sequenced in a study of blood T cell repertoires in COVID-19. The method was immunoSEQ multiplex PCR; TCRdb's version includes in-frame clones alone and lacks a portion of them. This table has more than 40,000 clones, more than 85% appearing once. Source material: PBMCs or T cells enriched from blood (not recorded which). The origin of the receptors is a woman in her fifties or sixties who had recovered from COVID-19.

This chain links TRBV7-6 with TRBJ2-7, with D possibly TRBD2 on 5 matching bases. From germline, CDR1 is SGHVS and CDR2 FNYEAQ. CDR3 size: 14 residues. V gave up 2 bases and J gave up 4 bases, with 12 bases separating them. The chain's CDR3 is CASSLRVEGYEQYF. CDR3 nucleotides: TGTGCCAGCAGCTTAAGGGTCGAGGGATACGAGCAGTACTTC.

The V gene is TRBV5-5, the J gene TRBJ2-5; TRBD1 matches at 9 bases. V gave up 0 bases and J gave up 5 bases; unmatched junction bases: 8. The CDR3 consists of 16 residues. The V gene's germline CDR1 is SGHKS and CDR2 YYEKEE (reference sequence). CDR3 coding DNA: TGTGCCAGCAGCTTGGGGAACCGAGGACAGGGGGAGACCCAGTACTTC. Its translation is CASSLGNRGQGETQYF.

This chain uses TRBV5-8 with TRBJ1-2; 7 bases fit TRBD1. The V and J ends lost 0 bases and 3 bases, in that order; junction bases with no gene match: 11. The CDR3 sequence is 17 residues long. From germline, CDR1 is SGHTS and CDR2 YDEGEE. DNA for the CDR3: TGTGCCAGCAGCTTGGACAGGGGACCAGAACCCCACTATGGCTACACCTTC. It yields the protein CASSLDRGPEPHYGYTF.

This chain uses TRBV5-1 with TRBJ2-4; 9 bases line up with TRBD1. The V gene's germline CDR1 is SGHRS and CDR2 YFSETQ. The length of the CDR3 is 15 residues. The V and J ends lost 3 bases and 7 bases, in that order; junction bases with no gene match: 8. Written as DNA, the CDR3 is TGCGCCAGCAGCTCCGAACAGGGGGCTGGTAACATTCAGTACTTC. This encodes CASSSEQGAGNIQYF. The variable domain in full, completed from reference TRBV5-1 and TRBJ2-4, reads KAGVTQTPRYLIKTRGQQVTLSCSPISGHRSVSWYQQTPGQGLQFLFEYFSETQRNKGNFPGRFSGRQFSNSRSEMNVSTLELGDSALYLCASSSEQGAGNIQYFGAGTRLSVL.

In DNA, the CDR3 is TGTGCCAGTAGGCAACCGGGACAGGGGATGTCAGATACGCAGTATTTT. Translation: CASRQPGQGMSDTQYF. This sequence joins TRBV19 and TRBJ2-3, with 10 bases that match TRBD1. Looked up from germline, CDR1 is LNHDA and CDR2 is SQIVND (reference sequence). The V gene end was trimmed by 6 bases and the J gene end by 4 bases; junction bases not matched to a gene: 10. This CDR3 comprises 16 residues. The full variable domain, with the rest looked up from reference TRBV19 and TRBJ2-3, is DGGITQSPKYLFRKEGQNVTLSCEQNLNHDAMYWYRQDPGQGLRLIYYSQIVNDFQKGDIAEGYSVSREKKESFPLTVTSAQKNPTAFYLCASRQPGQGMSDTQYFGPGTRLTVL.

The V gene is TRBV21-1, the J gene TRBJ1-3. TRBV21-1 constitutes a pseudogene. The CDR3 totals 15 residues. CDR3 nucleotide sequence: TGTGCCAGCAGCGTCCGTCCCCAGTTGGAGAACACCATATATTTT. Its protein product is CASSVRPQLENTIYF.

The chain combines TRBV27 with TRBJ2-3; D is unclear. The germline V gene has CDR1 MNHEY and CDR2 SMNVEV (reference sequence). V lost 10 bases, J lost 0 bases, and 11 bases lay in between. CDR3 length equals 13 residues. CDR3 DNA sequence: TGTGCCACATCAACAGCTAGCACAGATACGCAGTATTTT. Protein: CATSTASTDTQYF.

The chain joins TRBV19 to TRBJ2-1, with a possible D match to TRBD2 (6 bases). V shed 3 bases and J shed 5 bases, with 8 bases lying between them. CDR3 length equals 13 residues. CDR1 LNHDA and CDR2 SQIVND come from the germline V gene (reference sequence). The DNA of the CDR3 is TGTGCCAGTAGTATTGGACTAAACAATGAGCAGTTCTTC. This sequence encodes CASSIGLNNEQFF.

CDR3 DNA: TGTGCCAGCAGCTGGGGACAGGGCTACGAGCAGTACTTC. This codes for CASSWGQGYEQYF. The V gene is TRBV7-2, the J gene TRBJ2-7; 9 bases are shared with TRBD1. Trimming cost V 4 bases and J 3 bases; bases outside gene matches: 1. Germline V gene lookup returns CDR1 SGHTA and CDR2 FQGNSA. The CDR3 runs to 13 residues.

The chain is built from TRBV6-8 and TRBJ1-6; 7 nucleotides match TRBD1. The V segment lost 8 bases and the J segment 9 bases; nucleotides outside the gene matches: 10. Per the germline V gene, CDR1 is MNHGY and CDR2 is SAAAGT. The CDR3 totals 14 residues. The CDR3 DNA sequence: TGTGCCAGCCAAACCGCAGGGGGAGGTTCACCCCTCCACTTT. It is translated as CASQTAGGGSPLHF.

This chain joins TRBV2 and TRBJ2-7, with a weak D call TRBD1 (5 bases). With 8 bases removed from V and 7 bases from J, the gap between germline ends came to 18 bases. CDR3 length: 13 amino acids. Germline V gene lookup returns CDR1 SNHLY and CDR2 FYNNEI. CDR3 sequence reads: CASSAYFNREQYF. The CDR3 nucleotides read TGTGCCAGCTCAGCCTATTTTAACAGGGAGCAGTACTTC.

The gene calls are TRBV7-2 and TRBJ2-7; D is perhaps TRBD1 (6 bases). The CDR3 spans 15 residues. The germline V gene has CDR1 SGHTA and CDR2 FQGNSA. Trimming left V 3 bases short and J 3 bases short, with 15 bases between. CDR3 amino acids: CASSFDPGHYYEQYF. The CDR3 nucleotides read TGTGCCAGCAGCTTCGACCCGGGACATTACTACGAGCAGTACTTC.

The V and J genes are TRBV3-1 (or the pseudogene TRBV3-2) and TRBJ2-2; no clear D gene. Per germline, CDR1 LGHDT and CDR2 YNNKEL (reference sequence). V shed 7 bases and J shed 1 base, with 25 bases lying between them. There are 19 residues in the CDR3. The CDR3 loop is CASTPTLRSPLGNTGELFF. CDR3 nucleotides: TGTGCCAGCACCCCAACCCTTCGATCACCACTCGGGAACACCGGGGAGCTGTTTTTT.

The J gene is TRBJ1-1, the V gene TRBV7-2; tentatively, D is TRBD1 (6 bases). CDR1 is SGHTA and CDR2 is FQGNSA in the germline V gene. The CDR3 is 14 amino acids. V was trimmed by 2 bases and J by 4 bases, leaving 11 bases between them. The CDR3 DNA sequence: TGTGCCAGCAGCTTATCGGCAGGGGTCACTGAAGCTTTCTTT. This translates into CASSLSAGVTEAFF.

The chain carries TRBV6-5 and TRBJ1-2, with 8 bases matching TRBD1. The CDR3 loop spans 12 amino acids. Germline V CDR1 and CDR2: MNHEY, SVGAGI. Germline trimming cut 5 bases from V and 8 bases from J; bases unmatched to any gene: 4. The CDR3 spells CASSLDRGGYTF. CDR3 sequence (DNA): TGTGCCAGCAGTCTAGACAGGGGAGGCTACACCTTC.

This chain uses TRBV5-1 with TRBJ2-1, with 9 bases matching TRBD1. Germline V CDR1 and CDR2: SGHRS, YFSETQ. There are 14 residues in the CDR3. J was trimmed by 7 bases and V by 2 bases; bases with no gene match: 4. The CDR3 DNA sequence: TGCGCCAGCAGCTTTCGGGACAGGGTAAATGAGCAGTTCTTC. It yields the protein CASSFRDRVNEQFF. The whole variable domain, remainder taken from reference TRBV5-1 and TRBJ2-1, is KAGVTQTPRYLIKTRGQQVTLSCSPISGHRSVSWYQQTPGQGLQFLFEYFSETQRNKGNFPGRFSGRQFSNSRSEMNVSTLELGDSALYLCASSFRDRVNEQFFGPGTRLTVL.

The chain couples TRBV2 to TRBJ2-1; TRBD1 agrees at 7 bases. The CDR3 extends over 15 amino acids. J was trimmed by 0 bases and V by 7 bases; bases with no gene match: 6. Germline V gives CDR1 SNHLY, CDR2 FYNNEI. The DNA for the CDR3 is TGTGCCAGCAAGAGACAGGGAAGCTCCTACAATGAGCAGTTCTTC. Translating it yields CASKRQGSSYNEQFF.

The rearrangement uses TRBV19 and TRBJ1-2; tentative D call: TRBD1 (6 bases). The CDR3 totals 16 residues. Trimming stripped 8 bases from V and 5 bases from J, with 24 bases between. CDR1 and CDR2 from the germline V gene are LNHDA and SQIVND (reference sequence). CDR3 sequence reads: CASQGSRAGSYYGYTF. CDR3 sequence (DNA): TGTGCCAGTCAGGGGAGCCGGGCAGGGTCGTATTATGGCTACACCTTC. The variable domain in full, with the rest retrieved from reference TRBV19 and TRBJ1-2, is DGGITQSPKYLFRKEGQNVTLSCEQNLNHDAMYWYRQDPGQGLRLIYYSQIVNDFQKGDIAEGYSVSREKKESFPLTVTSAQKNPTAFYLCASQGSRAGSYYGYTFGSGTRLTVV.

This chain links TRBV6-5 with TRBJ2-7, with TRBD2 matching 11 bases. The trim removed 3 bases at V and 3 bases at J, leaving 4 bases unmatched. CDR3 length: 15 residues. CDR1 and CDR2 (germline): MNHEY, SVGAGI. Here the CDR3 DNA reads TGTGCCAGCAGTTATGGGCTAGCGGGAGGCTACGAGCAGTACTTC. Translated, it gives CASSYGLAGGYEQYF.

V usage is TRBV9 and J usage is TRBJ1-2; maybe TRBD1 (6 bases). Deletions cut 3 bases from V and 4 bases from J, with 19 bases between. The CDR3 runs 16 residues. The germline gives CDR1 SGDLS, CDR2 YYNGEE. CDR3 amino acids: CASSAQMLGQFYGYTF. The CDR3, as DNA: TGTGCCAGCAGCGCTCAGATGCTAGGACAGTTCTATGGCTACACCTTC.

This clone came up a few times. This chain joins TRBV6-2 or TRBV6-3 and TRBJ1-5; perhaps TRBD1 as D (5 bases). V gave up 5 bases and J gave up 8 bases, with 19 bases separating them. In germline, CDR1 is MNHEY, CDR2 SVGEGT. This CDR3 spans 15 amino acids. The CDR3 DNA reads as TGTGCCAGCAGTCAAACGCCAGCTTCCAGGGAGCCCCAGCATTTT. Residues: CASSQTPASREPQHF.

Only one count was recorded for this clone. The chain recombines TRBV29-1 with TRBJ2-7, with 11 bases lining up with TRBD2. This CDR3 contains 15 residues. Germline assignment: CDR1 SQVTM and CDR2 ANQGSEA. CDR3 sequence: CTPVGLAGGPNEQYF. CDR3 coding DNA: TGCACCCCCGTCGGGCTAGCGGGAGGTCCCAACGAGCAGTACTTC.

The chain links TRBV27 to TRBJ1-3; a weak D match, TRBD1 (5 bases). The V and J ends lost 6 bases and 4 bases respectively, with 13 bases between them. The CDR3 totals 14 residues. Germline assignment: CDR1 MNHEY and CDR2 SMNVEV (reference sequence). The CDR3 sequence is CASRGGQRGNTIYF. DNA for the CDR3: TGTGCCAGCAGGGGAGGACAACGGGGAAACACCATATATTTT.

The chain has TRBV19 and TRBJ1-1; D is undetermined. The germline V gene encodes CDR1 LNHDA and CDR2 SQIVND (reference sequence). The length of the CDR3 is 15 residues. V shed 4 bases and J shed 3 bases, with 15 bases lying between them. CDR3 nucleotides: TGTGCCAGTAGTAAGATGGTTAACGGAGACACTGAAGCTTTCTTT. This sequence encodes CASSKMVNGDTEAFF. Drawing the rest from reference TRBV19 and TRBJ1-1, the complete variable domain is DGGITQSPKYLFRKEGQNVTLSCEQNLNHDAMYWYRQDPGQGLRLIYYSQIVNDFQKGDIAEGYSVSREKKESFPLTVTSAQKNPTAFYLCASSKMVNGDTEAFFGQGTRLTVV.

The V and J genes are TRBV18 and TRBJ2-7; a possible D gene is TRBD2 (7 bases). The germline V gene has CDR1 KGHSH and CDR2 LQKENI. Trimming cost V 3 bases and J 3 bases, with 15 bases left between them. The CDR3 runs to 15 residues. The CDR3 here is CASSPEAGAYYEQYF. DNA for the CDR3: TGTGCCAGCTCACCGGAGGCGGGGGCCTACTACGAGCAGTACTTC.

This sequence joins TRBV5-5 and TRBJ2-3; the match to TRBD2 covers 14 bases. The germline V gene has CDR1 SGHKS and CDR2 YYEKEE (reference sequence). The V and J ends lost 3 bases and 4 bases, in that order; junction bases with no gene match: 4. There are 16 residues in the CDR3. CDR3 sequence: CASSSGTSGSADTQYF. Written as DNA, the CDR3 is TGTGCCAGCAGCTCCGGGACTAGCGGGAGCGCAGATACGCAGTATTTT.

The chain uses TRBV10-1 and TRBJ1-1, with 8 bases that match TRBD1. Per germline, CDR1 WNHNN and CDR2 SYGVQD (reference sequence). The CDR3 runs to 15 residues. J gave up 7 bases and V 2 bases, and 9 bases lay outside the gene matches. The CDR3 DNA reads TGCGCCAGCAGTGAGCAGGGGGCCAATACCCGTGAAGCTTTCTTT. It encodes CASSEQGANTREAFF.

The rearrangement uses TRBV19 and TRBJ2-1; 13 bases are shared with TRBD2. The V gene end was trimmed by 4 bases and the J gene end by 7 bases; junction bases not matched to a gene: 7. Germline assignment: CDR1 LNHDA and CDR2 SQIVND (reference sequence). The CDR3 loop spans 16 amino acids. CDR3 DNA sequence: TGTGCCAGTAGTACCCAACTAGCGGGGGGGCTGAATGAGCAGTTCTTC. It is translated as CASSTQLAGGLNEQFF.

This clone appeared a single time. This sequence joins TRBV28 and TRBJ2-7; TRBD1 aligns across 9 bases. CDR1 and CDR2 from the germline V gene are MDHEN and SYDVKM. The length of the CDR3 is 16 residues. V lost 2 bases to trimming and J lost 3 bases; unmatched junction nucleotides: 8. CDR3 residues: CASSLGIRDRVYEQYF. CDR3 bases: TGTGCCAGCAGTTTAGGGATCCGGGACAGGGTCTACGAGCAGTACTTC.

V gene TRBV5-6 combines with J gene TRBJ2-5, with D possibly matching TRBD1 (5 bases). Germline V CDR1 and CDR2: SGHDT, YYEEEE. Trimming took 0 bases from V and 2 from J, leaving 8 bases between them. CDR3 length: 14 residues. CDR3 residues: CASSLVQGQETQYF. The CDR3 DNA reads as TGTGCCAGCAGCTTGGTTCAGGGTCAAGAGACCCAGTACTTC.

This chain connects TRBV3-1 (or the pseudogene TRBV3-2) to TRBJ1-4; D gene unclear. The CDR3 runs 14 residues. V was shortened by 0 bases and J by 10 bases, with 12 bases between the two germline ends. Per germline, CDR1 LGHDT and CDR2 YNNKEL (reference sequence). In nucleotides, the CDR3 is TGTGCCAGCAGCCAAGAGAGGCGCCTAGGAAAACTGTTTTTT. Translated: CASSQERRLGKLFF.

In DNA form, the CDR3 reads TGTGCCAGTAGTCCCCCGAGGAACTATGGCTACACCTTC. Encoded protein: CASSPPRNYGYTF. This chain links TRBV19 with TRBJ1-2; the D is unclear. There are 13 residues in the CDR3. V gave up 5 bases and J gave up 2 bases, with 9 bases separating them. Germline V lookup: CDR1 LNHDA, CDR2 SQIVND (reference sequence).